These 18 T cell receptor beta chains were all obtained from the same sample, sequenced in a study of low-dose radiotherapy and immunotherapy resistance in tumors (dated 2022 in TCRdb). The label giving this sample's time point can be read as: after trial treatment. Interpreted using the paper, the treatment or condition label stands for: LDRT plus nivolumab, ipilimumab, low-dose cyclophosphamide and aspirin (RACIN trial). Instrument on record: Illumina HiSeq 2500. To make first-strand cDNA, Superscript III was used along with a set of TRAV- and TRBV-specific primers so that both the TCRalpha and TCRbeta chains were covered. TCRs were amplified with Phusion for around 20 PCR cycles, with a constant-region primer paired with the adapter attached to the V primers. TCRdb trimmed public reads at Q25 via fastp, called clones via MiXCR and kept in-frame beta chains. For every CDR3 protein sequence, its rows merge into one entry that carries the most common genes and DNA. Within this sample are approximately 30,000 distinct CDR3 sequences, with 49% of them counted one time only. The ten largest clones take up roughly 5.8% of the sample.

Source: PBMCs, taken after low-dose radiotherapy plus immunotherapy. These receptors were taken from a male donor with gallbladder cancer.

This rearrangement joins TRBV11-2 to TRBJ1-4; TRBD1 matches 8 bases. CDR1 and CDR2 (germline): SGHAT, FQNNGV. V lost 0 bases and J lost 16; bases outside the gene matches: 13. The CDR3 is 15 residues long. In DNA, the CDR3 is TGTGCCAGCAGCTTAGATCCGACAGGGGAAACCGGGACGTTTTTT. Its translation is CASSLDPTGETGTFF.

The chain carries TRBV30 and TRBJ2-1; D uncertain. The CDR3 length is 14 residues. Germline V CDR1 and CDR2: GTSNPN, SVGIG (reference sequence). Deletions cut 0 bases from V and 0 bases from J, with 6 bases between. The CDR3 loop is CAWSVTVSYNEQFF. The CDR3 DNA is TGTGCCTGGAGTGTAACGGTCTCCTACAATGAGCAGTTCTTC.

The chain links TRBV6-2 or TRBV6-3 to TRBJ1-5; D call uncertain. This CDR3 has 13 residues. Trimming shortened V by 6 bases and J by 3 bases, and 9 bases separated the two germline ends. Germline loops: CDR1 MNHEY, CDR2 SVGEGT. The CDR3 DNA sequence: TGTGCCAGCAGGATGACACCCAATCAGCCCCAGCATTTT. This encodes CASRMTPNQPQHF.

The chain has TRBV6-2 or TRBV6-3 and TRBJ1-2, with D hard to call. Germline loops: CDR1 MNHEY, CDR2 SVGEGT. This CDR3 comprises 15 residues. The V gene lost 5 bases and the J gene lost 4 bases, with 17 bases spanning the gap. CDR3 DNA sequence: TGTGCCAGCAGTGTACTTGGGTCCACTTCCTATGGCTACACCTTC. It yields the protein CASSVLGSTSYGYTF.

This chain links TRBV9 with TRBJ2-3; no reliable D call. The CDR3 runs 15 residues. Trimming took 0 bases from V and 2 from J, leaving 10 bases between them. Germline V CDR1 and CDR2: SGDLS, YYNGEE. The CDR3 DNA reads TGTGCCAGCAGCGTAGGGGCTGTATACACAGATACGCAGTATTTT. Residues: CASSVGAVYTDTQYF.

This chain uses TRBV5-1 with TRBJ1-6, with 8 bases that match TRBD1. V lost 5 bases, J lost 7 bases, and 5 bases stayed unmatched. The CDR3 covers 14 residues. Germline CDR1 reads SGHRS; CDR2 reads YFSETQ. The CDR3 region is CASRETGDNSPLHF. The CDR3 DNA is TGCGCCAGCAGGGAGACAGGGGACAATTCACCCCTCCACTTT.

Ten or more counts support this clonotype. The CDR3 coding sequence is TGCAGTGCTGTGGGCAATGAGCAGTTCTTC. Its protein product is CSAVGNEQFF. The rearrangement joins TRBV20-1 to TRBJ2-1; D is unclear. Per the germline V gene, CDR1 is DFQATT and CDR2 is SNEGSKA (reference sequence). V was pared by 5 bases and J by 6 bases, with 5 bases between. This CDR3 is built from 10 residues.

V usage is TRBV6-2 or TRBV6-3 and J usage is TRBJ2-3, with 9 bases identical to TRBD2. This CDR3 region has 13 residues. The V gene end was trimmed by 6 bases and the J gene end by 6 bases; junction bases not matched to a gene: 4. The germline CDR1 and CDR2 sequences are MNHEY and SVGEGT. The CDR3 nucleotides read TGTGCCAGCAGAGAGAGCGGGAGGGATACGCAGTATTTT. It yields the protein CASRESGRDTQYF.

This chain connects TRBV11-2 to TRBJ2-5; 10 bases fit TRBD1. CDR3 length equals 16 residues. Germline CDR1 and CDR2: SGHAT and FQNNGV. The ends lost 5 bases at V and 3 bases at J; junction bases unmatched: 9. DNA for the CDR3: TGTGCCAGCAGCCCATCGGGGGGACAGGGGAAAGAGACCCAGTACTTC. Protein: CASSPSGGQGKETQYF.

The V and J genes are TRBV6-1 and TRBJ1-2; 8 nucleotides agree with TRBD1. With 2 bases clipped from V and 8 bases from J, the junction kept 10 bases outside the gene matches. Germline V gene sequence: CDR1 MNHNS, CDR2 SASEGT. This CDR3 has 15 residues. The chain's CDR3 is CASSEYQGAPGGYTF. The DNA of the CDR3 is TGTGCCAGCAGTGAATACCAGGGGGCGCCTGGAGGCTACACCTTC.

This clonotype was recorded many times. The V and J genes are TRBV27 and TRBJ1-1; no firm D call. This CDR3 contains 11 residues. V lost 7 bases and J lost 3, with 6 bases in between. Germline V lookup: CDR1 MNHEY, CDR2 SMNVEV (reference sequence). CDR3 nucleotide sequence: TGTGCCAGCATAGGTTACACTGAAGCTTTCTTT. It translates to CASIGYTEAFF.

This clonotype has just a few counts. No DNA is shown, since the ends of the CDR3 on it are uncertain; the CDR3 is the one TCRdb lists. The genes are TRBV3-1 and TRBJ2-2; the table gives TRBD1 as D, unverified against the DNA. Ends included, the CDR3 has 18 residues. The germline V gene has CDR1 LGHDT and CDR2 YNNKEL (reference sequence). The chain's CDR3 is CASSQAGRPGELFFFFFF.

The rearrangement links TRBV11-2 to TRBJ2-5, with 9 bases matching TRBD2. There are 22 residues in the CDR3. The V gene's germline CDR1 is SGHAT and CDR2 FQNNGV. Losses at the gene ends were 1 base for V and 2 bases for J; bases not matched to a gene: 23. The CDR3, as DNA: TGTGCCAGCAGCTTAGGCAGCGGTTACTGGATTAACGCGACTAGCGGACAAGAGACCCAGTACTTC. As protein: CASSLGSGYWINATSGQETQYF.

This clonotype was detected many times. The chain has TRBV29-1 and TRBJ2-2, with 12 nucleotides matching TRBD2. CDR1 and CDR2 from the germline V gene are SQVTM and ANQGSEA. V shed 6 bases, J shed 7 bases, and the junction held 6 bases outside the gene matches. This CDR3 region has 14 residues. The CDR3 region has the DNA TGCAGCGTCCTTACTAGCGGGAGGTTCGGGGAGCTGTTTTTT. It codes for CSVLTSGRFGELFF.

Points on this clonotype: A far larger clone is a single base away, which makes a read error likely. V usage is TRBV6-2 or TRBV6-3 and J usage is TRBJ1-2; unclear D gene. The germline gives CDR1 MNHEY, CDR2 SVGEGT. The CDR3 spans 10 residues. The CDR3 sequence: CVSSSTGYTF. CDR3 DNA: TGTGTCAGCAGTTCCACTGGCTACACCTTC.

The V and J genes are TRBV24-1 and TRBJ2-1; D possibly corresponds to TRBD2 (5 bases). CDR1 KGHDR and CDR2 SFDVKD come from the germline V gene. CDR3 size: 14 residues. Trimming removed 5 bases from V and 5 bases from J, with 12 bases in between. This CDR3 is CATSALTRNNEQFF. As DNA, the CDR3 is TGTGCCACCAGTGCGCTAACTAGGAACAATGAGCAGTTCTTC.

This clonotype was detected ten times or more. V gene TRBV20-1 combines with J gene TRBJ2-3; 10 nucleotides line up with TRBD2. The J segment lost 2 bases and the V segment lost 0 bases, leaving 2 bases of the junction unmatched. The CDR3 consists of 15 residues. Germline V CDR1 and CDR2: DFQATT, SNEGSKA (reference sequence). The DNA of the CDR3 is TGCAGTGCTAGAGATAGCGGGAGGTACACAGATACGCAGTATTTT. Encoded protein: CSARDSGRYTDTQYF.

The chain is built from TRBV11-2 and TRBJ2-7; TRBD1 agrees at 8 bases. Germline V gene lookup returns CDR1 SGHAT and CDR2 FQNNGV. The CDR3 is 15 residues long. Trimming at V came to 2 bases and at J to 2 bases, leaving 5 bases not matched to a gene. CDR3 bases: TGTGCCAGCAGCTTATCAACAGGGGGACCCTACGAGCAGTACTTC. It specifies CASSLSTGGPYEQYF.